The source of this T cell receptor (beta chain) is a study of beta chain features in type 1 diabetes. General observations from the study: The study found moderately but significantly shorter TCRB CDR3s in all four CD4+ subsets of Type 1 diabetes patients.

Germline V gene data show CDR1 as MDHEN and CDR2 as SYDVKM. Trimming at V came to 4 bases and at J to 5 bases, leaving 14 bases not matched to a gene. This CDR3 spans 16 amino acids. Markers CD45RO/CCR7/CD25/CD127/CD95/CD27 served to sort CD4+ naive, central memory, regulatory and stem cell-like memory cells. The entirety of the isolated RNA underwent reverse transcription, so expressed TCRB transcripts were sequenced. Reads from naive, central memory and regulatory T cell samples averaged about 3.8 million. The table came from immunoSEQ multiplex PCR; TCRdb's copy has only in-frame clones and leaves some out. The sample gives about 710,000 clones, about 14% of which show up once; roughly 0.04% is in the top ten. To note about this clone: Its antigen is not known.

The receptor was isolated from a man between 18 and 35 years old with type 1 diabetes. Source material: naive CD4+ T cells from blood. The V gene is TRBV28, the J gene TRBJ2-7, with 7 bases that match TRBD1. The CDR3: CASSSLGQVDLNEQYF. Written as DNA, the CDR3 is TGTGCCAGCAGTTCCCTTGGACAGGTAGATTTGAACGAGCAGTACTTC.